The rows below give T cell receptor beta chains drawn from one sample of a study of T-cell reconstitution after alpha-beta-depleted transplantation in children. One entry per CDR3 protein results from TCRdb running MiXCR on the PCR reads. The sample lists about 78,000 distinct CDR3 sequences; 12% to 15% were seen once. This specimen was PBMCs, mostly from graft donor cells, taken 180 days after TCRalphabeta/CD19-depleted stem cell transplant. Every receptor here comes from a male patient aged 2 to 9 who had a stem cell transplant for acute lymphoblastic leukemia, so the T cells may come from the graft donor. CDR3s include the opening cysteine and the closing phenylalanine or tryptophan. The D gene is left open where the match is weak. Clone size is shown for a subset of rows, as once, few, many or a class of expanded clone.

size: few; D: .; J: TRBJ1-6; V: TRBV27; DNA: TGTGCCAGCAGGATCCCGGGGGGAACCCTCCACTTT; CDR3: CASRIPGGTLHF
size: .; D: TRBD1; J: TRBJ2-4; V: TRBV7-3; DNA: TGTGCCAGCAGCTCTACAGGGGGCCAAAACATTCAGTACTTC; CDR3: CASSSTGGQNIQYF
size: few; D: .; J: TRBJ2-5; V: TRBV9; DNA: TGTGCCAGCAGCGTCAGACCCTCTTTGAAGGAAGAGACCCAGTACTTC; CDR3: CASSVRPSLKEETQYF
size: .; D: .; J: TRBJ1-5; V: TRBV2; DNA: TGTGCCAGCAGTGAAGCGCTGTATGGTCAGCCCCAGCATTTT; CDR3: CASSEALYGQPQHF
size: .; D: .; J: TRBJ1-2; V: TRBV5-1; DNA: TGCGCCAGCAGCTTTGTCCCAGGGAGAGGTGGCTACACCTTC; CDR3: CASSFVPGRGGYTF
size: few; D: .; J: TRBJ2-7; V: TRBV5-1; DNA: TGCGCCAGCAGCCTCCGGTCCTCCTCCTACGAGCAGTACTTC; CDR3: CASSLRSSSYEQYF
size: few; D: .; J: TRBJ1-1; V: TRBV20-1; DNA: TGCAGTGCTAGGCGGAGTTCGAACACTGAAGCTTTCTTT; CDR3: CSARRSSNTEAFF
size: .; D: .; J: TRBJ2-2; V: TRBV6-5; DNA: TGTGCCAGCAAGGGGGCGAACACCGGGGAGCTGTTTTTT; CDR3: CASKGANTGELFF
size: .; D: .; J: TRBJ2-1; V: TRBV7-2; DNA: TGTGCCAGCAGCTCACCTGGTGGGGGGAATAGAGAGCAGTTCTTC; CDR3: CASSSPGGGNREQFF
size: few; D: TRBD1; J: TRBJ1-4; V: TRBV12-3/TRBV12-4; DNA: TGTGCCAGCAGTTCCGGGGACAGGGGGAGAAAACTGTTTTTT; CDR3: CASSSGDRGRKLFF